The next 22 T cell receptor beta chains were all read from a single sample in a study of tumour-infiltrating T cells in Burkitt lymphoma. Using immunoSEQ multiplex PCR, the repertoire was profiled, and TCRdb retains in-frame clones only, with some absent. The data contain about 14,000 clones, around 30% of them seen just once; the ten biggest clones take up 6.2%. The source material was tumor tissue. The receptors were sampled from a human donor with diffuse large B-cell lymphoma.

The chain is built from TRBV5-1 and TRBJ2-2; D is ambiguous. The V and J ends lost 0 bases and 4 bases respectively, with 7 bases between them. The V gene's germline CDR1 is SGHRS and CDR2 YFSETQ. The CDR3 has 14 amino acids. The CDR3 is CASSLEGPTGELFF. In DNA, the CDR3 is TGCGCCAGCAGCTTGGAGGGTCCCACCGGGGAGCTGTTTTTT.

The CDR3 loop is CASSLSTQRRGEAFF. CDR3 coding DNA: TGTGCCAGCAGTTTATCGACCCAACGTCGGGGTGAAGCTTTCTTT. The chain uses TRBV27 and TRBJ1-1; D not resolved. This CDR3 is 15 amino acids long. Trimming took off 0 bases at V and 7 bases at J, with 15 bases between the two ends. The germline CDR1 and CDR2 sequences are MNHEY and SMNVEV (reference sequence).

The chain couples TRBV30 to TRBJ2-5; D gene uncertain. CDR3 length: 13 residues. V gave up 2 bases and J gave up 3 bases, with 10 bases separating them. The germline CDR1 and CDR2 sequences are GTSNPN and SVGIG (reference sequence). In DNA form, the CDR3 reads TGTGCCTGGAGTCCAGACTCAGAAGAGACCCAGTACTTC. Translating gives CAWSPDSEETQYF.

The rearrangement links TRBV5-1 to TRBJ2-2; D uncertain. Per the germline V gene, CDR1 is SGHRS and CDR2 is YFSETQ. The length of the CDR3 is 16 residues. Trimming removed 2 bases at V and 4 bases at J, with 15 bases between. CDR3 DNA sequence: TGCGCCAGCAGCTTCTCGGCCACCGTTGGCACCGGGGAGCTGTTTTTT. Protein sequence: CASSFSATVGTGELFF.

This chain links TRBV19 with TRBJ2-1, with D tentatively TRBD1 (6 bases). The CDR3 has 12 amino acids. V lost 3 bases to trimming and J lost 7 bases, with 7 bases between them. Germline assignment: CDR1 LNHDA and CDR2 SQIVND (reference sequence). The CDR3 DNA is TGTGCCAGTAGTATTCAGGGGAATGAGCAGTTCTTC. Translating gives CASSIQGNEQFF.

This rearrangement joins TRBV6-6 to TRBJ2-2; 7 bases are shared with TRBD1. The CDR3 totals 15 residues. Unmatched junction bases numbered 3, after V lost 0 bases and J lost 5 bases. Germline CDR1 and CDR2: MNHNY and SVGAGI (reference sequence). The DNA for the CDR3 is TGTGCCAGCAGTTACTCGAGGGGGCAAACCGGGGAGCTGTTTTTT. Its translation: CASSYSRGQTGELFF.

The chain combines TRBV5-1 with TRBJ2-1; D may be TRBD2 (6 bases). Germline V gene lookup returns CDR1 SGHRS and CDR2 YFSETQ. The CDR3 is 15 residues long. V was shortened by 1 base and J by 6 bases, with 14 bases between the two germline ends. CDR3 residues: CASSLLAVDSNEQFF. In nucleotides, the CDR3 is TGCGCCAGCAGCTTGTTAGCGGTGGATTCCAATGAGCAGTTCTTC.

The rearrangement uses TRBV7-9 and TRBJ1-2; possible D gene TRBD1, 6 bases. Trimming left V 1 base short and J 4 bases short, with 16 bases between. This CDR3 spans 16 amino acids. Germline-derived CDR1 and CDR2 are SEHNR and FQNEAQ (reference sequence). CDR3 residues: CASSLDPIRGIYGYTF. In DNA, the CDR3 is TGTGCCAGCAGCTTAGATCCTATCAGGGGAATCTATGGCTACACCTTC. Supplemented by reference TRBV7-9 and TRBJ1-2, the full variable domain reads DTGVSQNPRHKITKRGQNVTFRCDPISEHNRLYWYRQTLGQGPEFLTYFQNEAQLEKSRLLSDRFSAERPKGSFSTLEIQRTEQGDSAMYLCASSLDPIRGIYGYTFGSGTRLTVV.

This clone turned up a few times. The genes are TRBV5-1 and TRBJ2-1, with D possibly matching TRBD2 (6 bases). V was clipped by 7 bases and J by 4 bases, with 9 bases between them. Germline CDR1 is SGHRS and CDR2 is YFSETQ. This CDR3 region has 12 residues. The CDR3 DNA follows: TGCGCCAGCGGTAGCGGATACAATGAGCAGTTCTTC. Its translation: CASGSGYNEQFF.

V gene TRBV10-3 combines with J gene TRBJ2-7; 9 bases are shared with TRBD2. The CDR3 has 13 amino acids. The V gene end was trimmed by 4 bases and the J gene end by 3 bases; junction bases not matched to a gene: 1. Germline V gives CDR1 ENHRY, CDR2 SYGVKD. The CDR3 DNA sequence: TGTGCCATCAGTGCGACTAGCGGCTACGAGCAGTACTTC. This encodes CAISATSGYEQYF.

This clone was seen a few times. The chain combines TRBV27 with TRBJ2-2; D is possibly TRBD2 (6 bases). V lost 4 bases and J lost 5, with 17 bases in between. CDR1 and CDR2 from the germline V gene are MNHEY and SMNVEV (reference sequence). The CDR3 totals 16 residues. In nucleotides, the CDR3 is TGTGCCAGCAGTTCCCCAGGAGGGAGCGGGACCGGGGAGCTGTTTTTT. Its translation: CASSSPGGSGTGELFF.

The gene calls are TRBV30 and TRBJ1-3; D possibly corresponds to TRBD1 (5 bases). The germline gives CDR1 GTSNPN, CDR2 SVGIG (reference sequence). Deletions cut 0 bases from V and 2 bases from J, with 5 bases between. The CDR3 is 13 residues long. CDR3 amino acids: CAWSVTAGNTIYF. DNA of the CDR3: TGTGCCTGGAGTGTGACAGCTGGAAACACCATATATTTT.

V is TRBV5-1 and J is TRBJ1-1; no clear D. From germline, CDR1 is SGHRS and CDR2 YFSETQ. V lost 4 bases to trimming and J lost 6 bases, with 13 bases between them. This CDR3 spans 13 amino acids. The CDR3 coding sequence is TGCGCCAGCAGCGAGCTTTTCGGGGCTGAAGCTTTCTTT. This codes for CASSELFGAEAFF.

This clone was seen a few times. The chain has TRBV4-1 and TRBJ2-7; 11 bases match TRBD2. CDR1 and CDR2 (germline): MGHRA, YSYEKL. This CDR3 spans 17 amino acids. J lost 0 bases, V lost 1 base, and 5 bases had no gene match. For the CDR3, the DNA is TGCGCCAGCAGCCAAGCGACTAGCGGGATATTCTCCTACGAGCAGTACTTC. This codes for CASSQATSGIFSYEQYF.

V and J are TRBV19 and TRBJ1-3; D is possibly TRBD1 (6 bases). Germline CDR1 and CDR2: LNHDA and SQIVND (reference sequence). This CDR3 spans 15 amino acids. V was trimmed by 6 bases and J by 0 bases, leaving 12 bases between them. The CDR3 bases are TGTGCCAGTAGCTTCGGACAGTTCTCTGGAAACACCATATATTTT. Protein product: CASSFGQFSGNTIYF.

This chain uses TRBV7-8 with TRBJ2-1, with 7 bases aligning to TRBD2. V was clipped by 4 bases and J by 1 base; unmatched bases: 10. The CDR3 is made up of 17 amino acids. Germline assignment: CDR1 SGHVS and CDR2 FQNEAQ. CDR3 protein: CASSSNGAGVSYNEQFF. The CDR3 bases are TGTGCCAGCAGCTCAAACGGTGCGGGAGTATCCTACAATGAGCAGTTCTTC.

The rearrangement joins TRBV13 to TRBJ2-5; no clear D. The CDR3 is made up of 14 amino acids. The V and J ends lost 0 bases and 5 bases respectively, with 10 bases between them. CDR1 is PRHDT, CDR2 FYEKMQ, per germline (reference sequence). In DNA form, the CDR3 reads TGTGCCAGCAGCTTAGGCTCCCTCGGGGAGACCCAGTACTTC. Its protein product is CASSLGSLGETQYF.

The chain carries TRBV2 and TRBJ2-3; D may be TRBD1 (5 bases). The germline CDR1 and CDR2 sequences are SNHLY and FYNNEI. CDR3 size: 15 residues. V lost 3 bases to trimming and J lost 6 bases, with 16 bases between them. The CDR3 sequence is CASSESQGARDTQYF. The CDR3 bases are TGTGCCAGCAGTGAGTCGCAGGGCGCGCGGGATACGCAGTATTTT.

This clone has a single count. The gene calls are TRBV9 and TRBJ2-1; TRBD2 matches 8 bases. This CDR3 has 16 residues. With V trimmed by 0 bases and J by 4 bases, 6 bases remained unmatched. Germline CDR1 and CDR2: SGDLS and YYNGEE. The CDR3 coding sequence is TGTGCCAGCAGCGTAGAAGGGGCTAGCGGGTACAATGAGCAGTTCTTC. Translation gives CASSVEGASGYNEQFF. Combining the CDR3 with reference TRBV9 and TRBJ2-1 gives the whole variable domain DSGVTQTPKHLITATGQRVTLRCSPRSGDLSVYWYQQSLDQGLQFLIQYYNGEERAKGNILERFSAQQFPDLHSELNLSSLELGDSALYFCASSVEGASGYNEQFFGPGTRLTVL.

This clone is termed medium-sized. The chain carries TRBV5-1 and TRBJ1-1, with 7 bases that match TRBD1. This CDR3 has 15 residues. Looked up from germline, CDR1 is SGHRS and CDR2 is YFSETQ. V lost 3 bases to trimming and J lost 3 bases; unmatched junction nucleotides: 8. CDR3 sequence reads: CASSSRGRRDTEAFF. The CDR3 DNA is TGCGCCAGCAGCTCAAGGGGGCGCCGGGACACTGAAGCTTTCTTT.

This clone was detected only a few times. The chain employs TRBV11-3 and TRBJ2-7, with 9 positions matching TRBD1. The CDR3 covers 13 residues. Trimming took 6 bases from V and 3 from J; bases not matched to a gene: 3. The germline V gene has CDR1 SGHNT and CDR2 YENEEA. CDR3 residues: CASSPGQGYEQYF. In DNA, the CDR3 is TGTGCCAGCAGTCCGGGACAGGGCTACGAGCAGTACTTC. The full variable domain, with the rest looked up from reference TRBV11-3 and TRBJ2-7, is EAGVVQSPRYKIIEKKQPVAFWCNPISGHNTLYWYLQNLGQGPELLIRYENEEAVDDSQLPKDRFSAERLKGVDSTLKIQPAELGDSAVYLCASSPGQGYEQYFGPGTRLTVT.

This clone occurred a few times. The chain is built from TRBV9 and TRBJ2-3; TRBD1 might be the D (5 bases). V lost 0 bases to trimming and J lost 6 bases, with 11 bases between them. The germline CDR1 and CDR2 sequences are SGDLS and YYNGEE. The CDR3 contains 14 residues. This CDR3 is CASSVGWGPDTQYF. For the CDR3, the DNA is TGTGCCAGCAGCGTAGGGTGGGGCCCGGATACGCAGTATTTT.